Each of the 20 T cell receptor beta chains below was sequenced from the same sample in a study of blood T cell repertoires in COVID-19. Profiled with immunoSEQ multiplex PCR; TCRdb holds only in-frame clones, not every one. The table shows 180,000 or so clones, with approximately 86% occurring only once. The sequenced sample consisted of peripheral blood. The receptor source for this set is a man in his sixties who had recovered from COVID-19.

The CDR3: CASSRDSSTGANVLTF. The CDR3 coding sequence is TGTGCCAGCAGCCGGGACAGCTCCACTGGGGCCAACGTCCTGACTTTC. V usage is TRBV7-3 and J usage is TRBJ2-6; 7 bases align to TRBD1. Trimming removed 5 bases from V and 2 bases from J; junction bases left unmatched: 6. Looked up from germline, CDR1 is SGHTA and CDR2 is FQGTGA. CDR3 length: 16 amino acids.

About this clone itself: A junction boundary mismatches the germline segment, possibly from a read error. The DNA of the CDR3 is TGTGCCAGCAGCCCCGCGGAGGAAACTCGCTTCTTC. Its translation: CASSPAEETRFF. The J gene is TRBJ1-2, the V gene TRBV7-8; D unclear. The CDR3 has 12 residues. Germline V lookup: CDR1 SGHVS, CDR2 FQNEAQ. Complete variable domain (other parts from reference TRBV7-8 and TRBJ1-2): GAGVSQSPRYKVAKRGQDVALRCDPISGHVSLFWYQQALGQGPEFLTYFQNEAQLDKSGLPSDRFFAERPEGSVSTLKIQRTQQEDSAVYLCASSPAEETRFFGSGTRLTVV.

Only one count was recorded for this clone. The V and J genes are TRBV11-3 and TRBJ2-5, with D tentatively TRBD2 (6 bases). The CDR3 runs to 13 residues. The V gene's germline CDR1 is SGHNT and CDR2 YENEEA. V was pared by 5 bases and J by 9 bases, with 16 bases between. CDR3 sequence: CASSAGYLSAQYF. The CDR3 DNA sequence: TGTGCCAGCAGCGCGGGATACCTTTCGGCCCAGTACTTC.

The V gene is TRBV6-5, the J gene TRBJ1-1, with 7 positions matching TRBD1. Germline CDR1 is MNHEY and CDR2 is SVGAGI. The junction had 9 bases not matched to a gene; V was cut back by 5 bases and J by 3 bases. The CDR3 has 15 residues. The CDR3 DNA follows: TGTGCCAGCAGTCAACAGGGGATGGTTCACACTGAAGCTTTCTTT. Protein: CASSQQGMVHTEAFF.

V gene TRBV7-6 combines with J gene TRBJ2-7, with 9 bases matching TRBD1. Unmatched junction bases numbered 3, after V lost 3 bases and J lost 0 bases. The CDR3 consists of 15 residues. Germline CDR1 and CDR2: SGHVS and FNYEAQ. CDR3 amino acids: CASSFRTGDSYEQYF. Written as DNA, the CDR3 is TGTGCCAGCAGCTTTCGGACAGGGGACTCCTACGAGCAGTACTTC.

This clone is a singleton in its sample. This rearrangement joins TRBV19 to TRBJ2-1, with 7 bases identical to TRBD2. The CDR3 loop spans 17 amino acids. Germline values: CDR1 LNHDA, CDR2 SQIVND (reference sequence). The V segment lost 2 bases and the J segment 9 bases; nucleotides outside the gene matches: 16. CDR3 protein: CASSIWGDAGVIGEQFF. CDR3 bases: TGTGCCAGTAGTATATGGGGCGATGCGGGAGTCATCGGTGAGCAGTTCTTC. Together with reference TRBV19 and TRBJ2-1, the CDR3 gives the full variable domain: DGGITQSPKYLFRKEGQNVTLSCEQNLNHDAMYWYRQDPGQGLRLIYYSQIVNDFQKGDIAEGYSVSREKKESFPLTVTSAQKNPTAFYLCASSIWGDAGVIGEQFFGPGTRLTVL.

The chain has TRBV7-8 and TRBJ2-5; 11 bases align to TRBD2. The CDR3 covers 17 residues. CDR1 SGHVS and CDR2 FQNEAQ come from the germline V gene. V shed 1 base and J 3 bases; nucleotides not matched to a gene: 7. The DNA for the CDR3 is TGTGCCAGCAGCTTAGGGCTAGCGGGACTAGCGGAAGAGACCCAGTACTTC. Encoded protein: CASSLGLAGLAEETQYF.

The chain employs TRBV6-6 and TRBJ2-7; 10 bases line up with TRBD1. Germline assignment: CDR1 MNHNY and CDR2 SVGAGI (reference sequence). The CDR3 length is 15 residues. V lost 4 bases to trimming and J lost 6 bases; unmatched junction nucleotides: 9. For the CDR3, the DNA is TGTGCCAGCAGTTCCCTGGGACAGGGGAGGGGCGAGCAGTACTTC. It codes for CASSSLGQGRGEQYF.

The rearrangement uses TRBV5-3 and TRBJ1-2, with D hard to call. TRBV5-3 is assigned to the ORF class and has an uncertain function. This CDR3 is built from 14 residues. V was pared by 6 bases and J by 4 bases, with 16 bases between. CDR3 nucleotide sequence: TGTGCCAGAACCCCCGGGAGAGGGCCCTATGGCTACACCTTC. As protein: CARTPGRGPYGYTF.

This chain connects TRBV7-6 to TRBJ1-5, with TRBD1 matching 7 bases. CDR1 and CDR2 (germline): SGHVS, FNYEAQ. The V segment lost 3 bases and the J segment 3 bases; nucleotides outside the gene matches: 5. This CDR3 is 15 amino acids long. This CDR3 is CASSLDGTVNQPQHF. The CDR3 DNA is TGTGCCAGCAGCTTGGACGGGACAGTCAATCAGCCCCAGCATTTT.

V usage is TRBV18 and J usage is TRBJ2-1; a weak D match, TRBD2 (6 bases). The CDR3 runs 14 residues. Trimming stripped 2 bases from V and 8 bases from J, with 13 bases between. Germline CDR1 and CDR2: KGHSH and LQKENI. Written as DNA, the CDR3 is TGTGCCAGCTCACCAGTCACGGGGGACTATGAGCAGTTCTTC. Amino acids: CASSPVTGDYEQFF.

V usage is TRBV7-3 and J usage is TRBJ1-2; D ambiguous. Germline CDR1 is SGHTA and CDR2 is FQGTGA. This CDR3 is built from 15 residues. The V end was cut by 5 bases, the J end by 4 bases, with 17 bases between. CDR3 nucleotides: TGTGCCAGCAGCCCCGGGCGGGCCCCTAGCTATGGCTACACCTTC. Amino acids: CASSPGRAPSYGYTF.

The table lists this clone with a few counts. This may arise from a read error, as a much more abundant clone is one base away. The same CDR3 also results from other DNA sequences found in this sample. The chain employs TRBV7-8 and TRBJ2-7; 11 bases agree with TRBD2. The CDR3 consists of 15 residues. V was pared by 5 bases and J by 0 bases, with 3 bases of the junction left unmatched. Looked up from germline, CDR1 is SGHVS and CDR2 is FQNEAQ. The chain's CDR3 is CASSPTSGDSYEQYF. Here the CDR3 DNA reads TGTGCCAGCAGCCCGACTAGCGGGGACTCCTACGAGCAGTACTTC.

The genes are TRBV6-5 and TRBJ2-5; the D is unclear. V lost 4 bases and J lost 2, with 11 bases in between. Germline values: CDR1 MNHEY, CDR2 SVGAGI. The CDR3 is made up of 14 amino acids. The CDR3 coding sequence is TGTGCCAGCAGTTTCGGTCCCCCACAAGAGACCCAGTACTTC. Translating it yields CASSFGPPQETQYF.

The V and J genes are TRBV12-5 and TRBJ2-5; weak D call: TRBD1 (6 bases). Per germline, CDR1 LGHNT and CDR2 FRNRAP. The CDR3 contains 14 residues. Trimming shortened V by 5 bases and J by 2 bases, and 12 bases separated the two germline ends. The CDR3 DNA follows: TGTGCTAGTGGTCCCGGACAGCAACAAGAGACCCAGTACTTC. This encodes CASGPGQQQETQYF.

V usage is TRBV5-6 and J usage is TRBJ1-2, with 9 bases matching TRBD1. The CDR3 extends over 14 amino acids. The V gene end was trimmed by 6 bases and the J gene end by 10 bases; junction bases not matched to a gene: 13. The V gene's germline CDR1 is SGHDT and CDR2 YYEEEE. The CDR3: CASTTGQGISDYTF. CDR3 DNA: TGTGCCAGCACTACCGGACAGGGGATATCAGACTACACCTTC.

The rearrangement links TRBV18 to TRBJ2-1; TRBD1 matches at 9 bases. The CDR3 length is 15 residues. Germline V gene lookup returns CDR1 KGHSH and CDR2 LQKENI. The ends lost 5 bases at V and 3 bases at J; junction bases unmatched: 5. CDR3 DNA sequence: TGTGCCAGCTCAATGGGACAGGGTAACTACAATGAGCAGTTCTTC. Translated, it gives CASSMGQGNYNEQFF. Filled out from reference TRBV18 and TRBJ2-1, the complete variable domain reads NAGVMQNPRHLVRRRGQEARLRCSPMKGHSHVYWYRQLPEEGLKFMVYLQKENIIDESGMPKERFSAEFPKEGPSILRIQQVVRGDSAAYFCASSMGQGNYNEQFFGPGTRLTVL.

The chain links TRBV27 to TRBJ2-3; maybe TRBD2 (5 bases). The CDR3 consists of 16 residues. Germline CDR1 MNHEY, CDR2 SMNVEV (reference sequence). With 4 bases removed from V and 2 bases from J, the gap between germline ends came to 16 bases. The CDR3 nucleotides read TGTGCCAGCAGTTCCGGAGGAGTCGGTCCCACAGATACGCAGTATTTT. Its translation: CASSSGGVGPTDTQYF.

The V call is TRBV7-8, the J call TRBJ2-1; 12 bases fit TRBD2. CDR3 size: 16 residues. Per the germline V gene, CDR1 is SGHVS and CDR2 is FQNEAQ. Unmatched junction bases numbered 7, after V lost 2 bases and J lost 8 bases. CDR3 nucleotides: TGTGCCAGCAGCTTACTTCCTAGCGGGGGGGCCTATGAGCAGTTCTTC. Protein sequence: CASSLLPSGGAYEQFF.

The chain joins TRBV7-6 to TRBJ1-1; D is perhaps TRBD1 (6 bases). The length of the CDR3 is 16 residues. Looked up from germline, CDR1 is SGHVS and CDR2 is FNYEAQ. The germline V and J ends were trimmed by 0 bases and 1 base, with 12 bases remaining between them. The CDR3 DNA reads TGTGCCAGCAGCTTAGCTCGGGACAACTCGAACACTGAAGCTTTCTTT. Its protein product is CASSLARDNSNTEAFF.